This record concerns one TCR beta chain sequence. Its antigen specificity is not known. Per-base quality was not reported, and no clone a single base away is much larger than it. The entry originates in a study of blood T cell repertoires in COVID-19 (dated by TCRdb to 2019 to 2021). About the study as a whole: Samples covering the acute and convalescent phases of COVID-19 were provided by collaborators in the United States, Italy and Spain. The repertoires were released in a freely available public database intended as a resource for research on the immune response to SARS-CoV-2. Where HLA class I and class II types were available, the types were taken from metadata supplied by the sample provider, not from assay-based typing. The samples were drawn from two sources: the first 160 participants of the ongoing ImmuneRACE study, and fewer than 1,500 subjects contributed by 6 global collaborators. The sample metadata nearly always contained a de-identified subject ID, COVID-19 status, age in years and sex. The dataset comprised deeply sampled blood TCRbeta repertoires from subjects exposed to, actively infected with, or recovered from COVID-19. The prospective study material was composed of cDNA or gDNA derived from T cells, B-cell-depleted T cells, or PBMCs. The research as a whole found: The amount of clinical and demographic metadata varied by source and participant and was provided uncurated.

CDR1 and CDR2 (SGDLS, YYNGEE) derive from the germline V gene. Reading from cysteine to phenylalanine, the CDR3 counts 15 amino acids. The kept DNA is CDR3 alone, 45 bases in frame from the first base. The V end loses 0 bases and the J end loses 6 bases, and a stretch of 13 bases separates them. Another Seattle source contributed samples from volunteer blood donors who had recovered from COVID-19. Whole blood was collected in K2EDTA tubes by collaborating institutions according to the institutions' own protocols. For TCRbeta analysis, collaborators shipped samples in one of three forms: frozen whole blood, isolated PBMCs, or DNA extracted from either of those sample types. The immunoSEQ Assay, a bias-controlled multiplex PCR, was used to amplify TCRbeta CDR3 regions from genomic DNA. Regarding the original processing steps: Within the assay, amplification of reference gene primers was used to estimate how many nucleated cells each sample contained. To quantify the absolute abundance of each unique TCRbeta CDR3 rearrangement, sequence reads were collapsed and filtered. For each sample, productive Simpson clonality was calculated as the square root of Simpson's diversity index over productive rearrangements. TCRdb took over this immuneACCESS table, retaining in-frame rearrangements with V and J assigned. Such tables are incomplete; in checked studies, under half of the missing clones stem from an unresolved V gene, and the remainder is unexplained. The DNA was the basis for D and trimming; V, J and clone size are from that table. For this sample there are roughly 240,000 clones; approximately 86% appear just once. The top ten hold just over 3% of the sample.

This receptor chain uses TRBV9 and TRBJ2-1; TRBD2 is possibly the D segment (5 matching bases). This TCR was sampled from a woman in her twenties or thirties who had recovered from COVID-19. Sequencing input: peripheral blood. The nucleotide sequence is given as TGTGCCAGCAGCGTAGCTTCCCTAGCTGGCAATGAGCAGTTCTTC. Translated, this is CASSVASLAGNEQFF. The CDR3, completed at both ends by the reference TRBV9 and TRBJ2-1 genes, gives the full variable domain DSGVTQTPKHLITATGQRVTLRCSPRSGDLSVYWYQQSLDQGLQFLIQYYNGEERAKGNILERFSAQQFPDLHSELNLSSLELGDSALYFCASSVASLAGNEQFFGPGTRLTVL.